This T cell receptor beta chain came from a study of blood T cell repertoires in COVID-19. Germline V lookup: CDR1 GTSNPN, CDR2 SVGIG (reference sequence). This CDR3 is built from 14 residues. V gave up 3 bases and J gave up 8 bases, with 16 bases separating them. Data came from immunoSEQ multiplex PCR; TCRdb stores just in-frame clones and leaves some out. Among roughly 380,000 clones listed, roughly 87% were seen once. The rearrangement links TRBV30 to TRBJ1-4; TRBD1 might be the D (6 bases). The sequence came from a woman aged 30 to 39 who had recovered from COVID-19. The specimen was PBMCs or T cells enriched from blood (not recorded which). The CDR3 region is CAWRDRGAGEKLFF. The CDR3 nucleotides read TGTGCCTGGAGAGATCGGGGGGCCGGAGAAAAACTGTTTTTT. Variable domain in full (rest from reference TRBV30 and TRBJ1-4): SQTIHQWPATLVQPVGSPLSLECTVEGTSNPNLYWYRQAAGRGLQLLFYSVGIGQISSEVPQNLSASRPQDRQFILSSKKLLLSDSGFYLCAWRDRGAGEKLFFGSGTQLSVL.